This TCR beta chain was sequenced during a study of identifying expanded T cells in peripheral blood. Broader study findings: Across healthy donors, higher total template counts meant significantly greater approximately 2-week count variance. Differentially abundant clones: 1 to 1.5 between replicates, 16.4 at two to three weeks, around 19 at four.

The CDR3 runs to 14 residues. V shed 5 bases and J 4 bases; nucleotides not matched to a gene: 5. CDR1 and CDR2 (germline): SGHVS, FQNEAQ. As regards this clone: What it binds is not known.

Repertoires were generated with immunoSEQ multiplex PCR, while TCRdb's copy carries only in-frame clones and drops some. The sample includes nearly 60,000 clones, roughly nine tenths of them seen just once. Healthy donors had no documented immune events, such as infections, while sampled. This chain uses TRBV7-8 with TRBJ1-3; 7 bases fit TRBD1. The source of this sequence is a person aged 18 to 75 in good health. The material sequenced was blood. In DNA, the CDR3 is TGTGCCAGCAGCCGAGGACAGGTCGGAAACACCATATATTTT. Its protein is CASSRGQVGNTIYF.